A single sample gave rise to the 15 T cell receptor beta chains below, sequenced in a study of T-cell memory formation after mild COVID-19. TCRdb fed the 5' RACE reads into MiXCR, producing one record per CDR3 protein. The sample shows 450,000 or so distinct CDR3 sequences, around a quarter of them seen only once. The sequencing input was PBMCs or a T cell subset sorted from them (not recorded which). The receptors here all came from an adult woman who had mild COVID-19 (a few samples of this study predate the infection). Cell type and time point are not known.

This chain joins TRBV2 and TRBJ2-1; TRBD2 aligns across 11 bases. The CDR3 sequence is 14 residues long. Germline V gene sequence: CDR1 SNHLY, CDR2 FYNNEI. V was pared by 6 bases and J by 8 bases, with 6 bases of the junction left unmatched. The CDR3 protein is CASRVAGGHYEQFF. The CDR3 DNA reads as TGTGCCAGCAGGGTAGCGGGGGGGCATTATGAGCAGTTCTTC.

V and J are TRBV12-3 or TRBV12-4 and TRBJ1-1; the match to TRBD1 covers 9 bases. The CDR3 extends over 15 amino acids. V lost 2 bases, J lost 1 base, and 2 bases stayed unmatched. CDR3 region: CASSLWTGENTEAFF. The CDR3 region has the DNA TGTGCCAGCAGTTTATGGACAGGGGAGAACACTGAAGCTTTCTTT.

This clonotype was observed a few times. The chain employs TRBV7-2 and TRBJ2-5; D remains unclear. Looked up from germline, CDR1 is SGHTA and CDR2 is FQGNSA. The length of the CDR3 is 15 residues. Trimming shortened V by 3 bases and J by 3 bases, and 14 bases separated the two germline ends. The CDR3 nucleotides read TGTGCCAGCAGCTTTCTAGGCAGCTTTAAAGAGACCCAGTACTTC. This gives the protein CASSFLGSFKETQYF. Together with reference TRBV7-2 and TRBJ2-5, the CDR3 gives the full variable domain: GAGVSQSPSNKVTEKGKDVELRCDPISGHTALYWYRQSLGQGLEFLIYFQGNSAPDKSGLPSDRFSAERTGGSVSTLTIQRTQQEDSAVYLCASSFLGSFKETQYFGPGTRLLVL.

The DNA for the CDR3 is TGTGCCAGCAGCCTCCGGGACAGGGAGACAGATACGCAGTATTTT. Translated, it gives CASSLRDRETDTQYF. V and J are TRBV9 and TRBJ2-3; 9 positions agree with TRBD1. Germline assignment: CDR1 SGDLS and CDR2 YYNGEE. This CDR3 is 15 amino acids long. V lost 4 bases and J lost 3; bases outside the gene matches: 6.

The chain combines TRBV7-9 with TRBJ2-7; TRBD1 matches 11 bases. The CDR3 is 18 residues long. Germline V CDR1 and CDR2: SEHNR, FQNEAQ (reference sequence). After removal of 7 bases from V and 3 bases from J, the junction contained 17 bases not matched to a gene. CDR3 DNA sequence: TGTGCCAGCACCTCGCCGGGACAGGGGGTTTTGGATAACTACGAGCAGTACTTC. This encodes CASTSPGQGVLDNYEQYF.

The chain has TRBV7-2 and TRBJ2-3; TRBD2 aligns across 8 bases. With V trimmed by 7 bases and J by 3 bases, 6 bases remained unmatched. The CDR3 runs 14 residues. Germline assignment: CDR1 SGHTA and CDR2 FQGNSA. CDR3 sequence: CASTGGGWTDTQYF. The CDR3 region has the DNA TGTGCCAGCACCGGGGGGGGTTGGACAGATACGCAGTATTTT.

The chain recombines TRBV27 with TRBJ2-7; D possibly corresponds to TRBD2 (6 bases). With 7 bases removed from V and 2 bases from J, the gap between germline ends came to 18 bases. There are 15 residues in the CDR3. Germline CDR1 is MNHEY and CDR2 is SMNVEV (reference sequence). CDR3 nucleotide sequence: TGTGCCAGCACCCCGGGGGTGTGGGCGACCTACGAGCAGTACTTC. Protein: CASTPGVWATYEQYF.

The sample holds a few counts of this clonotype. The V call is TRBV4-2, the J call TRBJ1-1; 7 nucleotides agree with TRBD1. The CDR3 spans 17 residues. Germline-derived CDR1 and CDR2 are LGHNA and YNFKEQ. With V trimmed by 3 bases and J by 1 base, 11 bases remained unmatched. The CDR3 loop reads CASSHRRGGEENTEAFF. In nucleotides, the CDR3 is TGTGCCAGCAGCCATAGGAGAGGGGGCGAAGAGAACACTGAAGCTTTCTTT.

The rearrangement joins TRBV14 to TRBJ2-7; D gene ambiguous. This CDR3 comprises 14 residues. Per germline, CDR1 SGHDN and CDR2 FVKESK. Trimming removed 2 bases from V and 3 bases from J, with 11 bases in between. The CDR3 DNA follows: TGTGCCAGCAGCCAACACTTGTCGCACTACGAGCAGTACTTC. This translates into CASSQHLSHYEQYF.

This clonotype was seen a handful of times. CDR3 sequence: CASSPGLPNTEAFF. CDR3 nucleotides: TGTGCCAGCAGCCCAGGCCTCCCGAACACTGAAGCTTTCTTT. This chain uses TRBV7-3 with TRBJ1-1; D call uncertain. The CDR3 is made up of 14 amino acids. Trimming removed 5 bases at V and 1 base at J, with 11 bases between. Germline loops: CDR1 SGHTA, CDR2 FQGTGA.

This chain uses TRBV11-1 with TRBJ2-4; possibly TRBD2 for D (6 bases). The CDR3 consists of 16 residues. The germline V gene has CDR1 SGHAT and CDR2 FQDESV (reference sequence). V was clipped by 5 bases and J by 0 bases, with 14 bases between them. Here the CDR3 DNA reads TGTGCCAGCAGCGGAGGGAACTGGTTAGCCAAAAACATTCAGTACTTC. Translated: CASSGGNWLAKNIQYF.

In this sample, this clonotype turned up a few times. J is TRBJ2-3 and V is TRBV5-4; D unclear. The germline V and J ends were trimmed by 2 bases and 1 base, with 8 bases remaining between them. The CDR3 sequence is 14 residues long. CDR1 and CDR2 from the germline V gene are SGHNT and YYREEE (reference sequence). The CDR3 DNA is TGTGCCAGCAGCTTTAACATGGGCACAGATACGCAGTATTTT. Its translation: CASSFNMGTDTQYF. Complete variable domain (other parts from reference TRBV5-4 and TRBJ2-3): ETGVTQSPTHLIKTRGQQVTLRCSSQSGHNTVSWYQQALGQGPQFIFQYYREEENGRGNFPPRFSGLQFPNYSSELNVNALELDDSALYLCASSFNMGTDTQYFGPGTRLTVL.

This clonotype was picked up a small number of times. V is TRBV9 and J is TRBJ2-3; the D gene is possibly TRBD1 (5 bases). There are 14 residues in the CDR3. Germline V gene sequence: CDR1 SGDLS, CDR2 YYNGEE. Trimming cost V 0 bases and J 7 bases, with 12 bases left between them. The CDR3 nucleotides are TGTGCCAGCAGCGTAGGTACAGCAGGGAATACGCAGTATTTT. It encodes CASSVGTAGNTQYF.

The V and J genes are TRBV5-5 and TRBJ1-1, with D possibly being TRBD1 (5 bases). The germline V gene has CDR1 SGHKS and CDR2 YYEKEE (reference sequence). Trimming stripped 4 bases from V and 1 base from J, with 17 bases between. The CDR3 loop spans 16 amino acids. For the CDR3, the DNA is TGTGCCAGCAGCCTCCCCCCGCGGGGGAGGAACACTGAAGCTTTCTTT. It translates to CASSLPPRGRNTEAFF.

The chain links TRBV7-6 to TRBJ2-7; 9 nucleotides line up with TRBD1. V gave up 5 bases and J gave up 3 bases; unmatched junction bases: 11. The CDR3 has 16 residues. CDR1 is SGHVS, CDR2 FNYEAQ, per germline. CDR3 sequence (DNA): TGTGCCAGCAGCCCCGAGGGACAGGGATTCTACTACGAGCAGTACTTC. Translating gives CASSPEGQGFYYEQYF.